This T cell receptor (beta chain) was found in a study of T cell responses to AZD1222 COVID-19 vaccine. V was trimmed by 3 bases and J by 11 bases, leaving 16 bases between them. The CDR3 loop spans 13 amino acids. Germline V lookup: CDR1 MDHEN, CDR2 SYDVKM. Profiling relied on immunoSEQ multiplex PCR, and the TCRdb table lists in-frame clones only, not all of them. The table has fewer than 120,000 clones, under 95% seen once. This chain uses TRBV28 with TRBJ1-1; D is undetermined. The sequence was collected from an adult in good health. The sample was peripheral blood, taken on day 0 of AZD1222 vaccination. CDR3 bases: TGTGCCAGCAGTTTTCAACCGGTCTCGCGGGCTTTCTTT. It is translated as CASSFQPVSRAFF. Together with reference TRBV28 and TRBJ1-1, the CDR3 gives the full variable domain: DVKVTQSSRYLVKRTGEKVFLECVQDMDHENMFWYRQDPGLGLRLIYFSYDVKMKEKGDIPEGYSVSREKKERFSLILESASTNQTSMYLCASSFQPVSRAFFGQGTRLTVV.